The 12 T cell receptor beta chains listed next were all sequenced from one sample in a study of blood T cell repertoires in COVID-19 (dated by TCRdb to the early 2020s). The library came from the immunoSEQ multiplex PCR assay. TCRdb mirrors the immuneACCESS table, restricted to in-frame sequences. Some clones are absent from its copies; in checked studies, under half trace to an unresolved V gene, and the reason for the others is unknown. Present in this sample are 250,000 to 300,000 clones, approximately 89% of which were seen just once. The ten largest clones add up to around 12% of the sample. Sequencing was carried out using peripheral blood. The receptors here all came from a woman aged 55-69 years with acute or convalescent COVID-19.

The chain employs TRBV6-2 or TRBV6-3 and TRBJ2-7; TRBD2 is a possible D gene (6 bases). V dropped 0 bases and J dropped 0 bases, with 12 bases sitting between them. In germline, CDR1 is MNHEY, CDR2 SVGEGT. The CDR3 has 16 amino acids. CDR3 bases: TGTGCCAGCAGTTACTCCCTACAGGACTACTCCTACGAGCAGTACTTC. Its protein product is CASSYSLQDYSYEQYF.

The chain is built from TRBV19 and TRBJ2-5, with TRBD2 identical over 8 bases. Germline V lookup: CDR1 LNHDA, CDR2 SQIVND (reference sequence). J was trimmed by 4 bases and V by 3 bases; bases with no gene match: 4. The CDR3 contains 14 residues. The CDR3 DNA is TGTGCCAGTAGTATGAGCGGGGGAAGAGAGACCCAGTACTTC. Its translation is CASSMSGGRETQYF.

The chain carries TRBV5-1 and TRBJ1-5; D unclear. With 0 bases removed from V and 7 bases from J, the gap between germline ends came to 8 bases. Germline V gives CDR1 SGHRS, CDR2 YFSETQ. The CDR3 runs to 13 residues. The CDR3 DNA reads TGCGCCAGCAGCTTGGTTCCGGAGCAGCCCCAGCATTTT. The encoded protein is CASSLVPEQPQHF.

CDR3: CASNMGGLTQPQHF. The CDR3, as DNA: TGTGCCAGCAATATGGGGGGGTTGACTCAGCCCCAGCATTTT. The V gene is TRBV2, the J gene TRBJ1-5; perhaps TRBD1 as D (5 bases). The CDR3 covers 14 residues. The V end was cut by 7 bases, the J end by 6 bases, with 16 bases between. Germline CDR1 is SNHLY and CDR2 is FYNNEI. Full variable domain (missing parts from reference TRBV2 and TRBJ1-5): EPEVTQTPSHQVTQMGQEVILRCVPISNHLYFYWYRQILGQKVEFLVSFYNNEISEKSEIFDDQFSVERPDGSNFTLKIRSTKLEDSAMYFCASNMGGLTQPQHFGDGTRLSIL.

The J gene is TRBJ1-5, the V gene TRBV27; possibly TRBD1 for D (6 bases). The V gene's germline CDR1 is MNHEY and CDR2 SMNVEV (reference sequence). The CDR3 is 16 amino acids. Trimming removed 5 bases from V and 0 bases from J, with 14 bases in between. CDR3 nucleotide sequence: TGTGCCAGCAGTCTCGGACAGCTTAATAGCAATCAGCCCCAGCATTTT. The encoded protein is CASSLGQLNSNQPQHF.

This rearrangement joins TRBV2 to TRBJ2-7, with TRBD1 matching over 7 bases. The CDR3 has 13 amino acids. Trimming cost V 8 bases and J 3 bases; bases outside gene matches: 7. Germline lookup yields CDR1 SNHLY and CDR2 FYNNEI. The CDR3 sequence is CASGRGGGYEQYF. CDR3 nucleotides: TGTGCCAGCGGACGAGGGGGCGGCTACGAGCAGTACTTC.

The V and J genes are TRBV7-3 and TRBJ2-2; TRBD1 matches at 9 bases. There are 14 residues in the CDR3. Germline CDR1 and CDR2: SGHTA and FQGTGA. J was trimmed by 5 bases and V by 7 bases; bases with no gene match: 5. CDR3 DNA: TGTGCCAGCACTCAGACAGGGGGAACCGGGGAGCTGTTTTTT. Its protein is CASTQTGGTGELFF.

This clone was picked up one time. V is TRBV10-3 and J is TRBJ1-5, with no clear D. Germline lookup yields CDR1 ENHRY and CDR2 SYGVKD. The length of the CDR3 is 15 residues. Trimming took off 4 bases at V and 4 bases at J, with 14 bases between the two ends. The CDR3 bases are TGTGCCATCAGTGGAGGGCAGGAACGTAATCAGCCCCAGCATTTT. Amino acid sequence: CAISGGQERNQPQHF.

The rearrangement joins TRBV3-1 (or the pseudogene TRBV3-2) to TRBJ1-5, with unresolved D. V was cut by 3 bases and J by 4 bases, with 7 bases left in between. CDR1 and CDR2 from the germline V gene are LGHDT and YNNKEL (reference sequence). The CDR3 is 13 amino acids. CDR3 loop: CASSHGLNQPQHF. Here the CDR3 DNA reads TGTGCCAGCAGCCACGGACTAAATCAGCCCCAGCATTTT.

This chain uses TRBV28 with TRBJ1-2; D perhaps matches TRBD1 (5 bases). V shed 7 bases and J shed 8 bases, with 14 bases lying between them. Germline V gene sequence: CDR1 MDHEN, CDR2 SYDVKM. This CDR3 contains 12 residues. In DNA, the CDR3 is TGTGCCAGCATCCCTCCGGGGGGAGGCTACACCTTC. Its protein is CASIPPGGGYTF.

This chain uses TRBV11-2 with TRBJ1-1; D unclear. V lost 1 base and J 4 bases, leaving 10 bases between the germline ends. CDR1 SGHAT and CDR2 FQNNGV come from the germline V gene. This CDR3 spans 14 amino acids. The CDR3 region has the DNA TGTGCCAGCAGCTTAGTTGAGGGTTTCACTGAAGCTTTCTTT. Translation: CASSLVEGFTEAFF.

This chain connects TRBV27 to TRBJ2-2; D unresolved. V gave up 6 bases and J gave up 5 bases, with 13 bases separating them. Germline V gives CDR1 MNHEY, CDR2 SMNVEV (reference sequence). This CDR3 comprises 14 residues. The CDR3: CASSLSPLTGELFF. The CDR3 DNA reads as TGTGCCAGCAGCCTATCCCCGTTAACCGGGGAGCTGTTTTTT.